These T cell receptor beta chains were read from a single sample in a study of CD8 T cells in ankylosing spondylitis. TCRdb fed the 5' RACE reads into MiXCR, producing one record per CDR3 protein. The sample contains 250,000 to 300,000 distinct CDR3 sequences, around 20% of which appear only once. Specimen: blood, either unsorted or a sorted T cell fraction (not recorded which). These receptors were collected from a male donor with ankylosing spondylitis or in good health (not recorded which). Both conserved end residues are part of each CDR3. D genes are given only for firm matches. A clone size is listed for some rows: how often the clone was seen (once, few, many), or a class if it is expanded.

V gene: TRBV5-1; clone size: .; D gene: .; J gene: TRBJ1-5; CDR3 DNA: TGCGCCAGCAGCCGCCTTGGGGGGGATCAGCCCCAGCATTTT; CDR3 protein: CASSRLGGDQPQHF
V gene: TRBV9; clone size: many; D gene: TRBD1; J gene: TRBJ1-2; CDR3 DNA: TGTGCCAGCAGCGTAGTTCCCGGACAAAAACCGGGACAGACCTATGGCTACACCTTC; CDR3 protein: CASSVVPGQKPGQTYGYTF
V gene: TRBV28; clone size: few; D gene: .; J gene: TRBJ1-5; CDR3 DNA: TGTGCCAGCAGTTTTAGGGGCTTCAATCAGCCCCAGCATTTT; CDR3 protein: CASSFRGFNQPQHF
V gene: TRBV6-5; clone size: few; D gene: .; J gene: TRBJ1-1; CDR3 DNA: TGTGCCAGCAGCAACATACTCGAAGCTTTCTTT; CDR3 protein: CASSNILEAFF
V gene: TRBV20-1; clone size: few; D gene: .; J gene: TRBJ1-5; CDR3 DNA: TGCAGTGCCCCACAGGTAGACTTGAGCAATCAGCCCCAGCATTTT; CDR3 protein: CSAPQVDLSNQPQHF
V gene: TRBV28; clone size: few; D gene: .; J gene: TRBJ1-4; CDR3 DNA: TGTGCCAGCAGTTTGGTTCCGATAATTAATGAAAAACTGTTTTTT; CDR3 protein: CASSLVPIINEKLFF
V gene: TRBV20-1; clone size: .; D gene: .; J gene: TRBJ2-1; CDR3 DNA: TGCAGTGCTAGAGGGGGGCTGTTGGATGAGCAGTTCTTC; CDR3 protein: CSARGGLLDEQFF
V gene: TRBV27; clone size: .; D gene: TRBD1; J gene: TRBJ2-3; CDR3 DNA: TGTGCCAGCAGTTCGCAACTCGGGACAGGGTTTTCAGATACGCAGTATTTT; CDR3 protein: CASSSQLGTGFSDTQYF
V gene: TRBV12-3/TRBV12-4; clone size: .; D gene: TRBD2; J gene: TRBJ2-5; CDR3 DNA: TGTGCCAGCAGTTTAGTAGCGGGGGGGGCCCGGCCCCAGTACTTC; CDR3 protein: CASSLVAGGARPQYF
V gene: TRBV11-2; clone size: few; D gene: .; J gene: TRBJ1-4; CDR3 DNA: TGTGCCAGCAGGAAAGGGACTCGCTCTGAAAAACTGTTTTTT; CDR3 protein: CASRKGTRSEKLFF
V gene: TRBV12-3/TRBV12-4; clone size: few; D gene: .; J gene: TRBJ2-5; CDR3 DNA: TGTGCCAGCAGCCCCGACTCAGGGACCCAGTACTTC; CDR3 protein: CASSPDSGTQYF
V gene: TRBV10-3; clone size: many; D gene: .; J gene: TRBJ2-3; CDR3 DNA: TGTGCCATCAGCTTAGAATTCGACAGTCTTAGCACAGATACGCAGTATTTT; CDR3 protein: CAISLEFDSLSTDTQYF
V gene: TRBV13; clone size: .; D gene: .; J gene: TRBJ2-3; CDR3 DNA: TGTGCCAGCAGCCCACTCGGCGGGATGGGCGCAGATACGCAGTATTTT; CDR3 protein: CASSPLGGMGADTQYF
V gene: TRBV12-3/TRBV12-4; clone size: once; D gene: .; J gene: TRBJ1-2; CDR3 DNA: TGTGCCAGCAGCCCTCCGTGGGGGGCCTTAACTTATGGCTACACCTTC; CDR3 protein: CASSPPWGALTYGYTF
V gene: TRBV6-1; clone size: few; D gene: TRBD2; J gene: TRBJ2-5; CDR3 DNA: TGTGCCAGCACCCCTAGCGGAGTGGCGTGGGAGACCCAGTACTTC; CDR3 protein: CASTPSGVAWETQYF
V gene: TRBV12-3/TRBV12-4; clone size: .; D gene: TRBD1; J gene: TRBJ2-5; CDR3 DNA: TGTGCCAGCAGTTTAGACAGGGGGGTCCAAGAGACCCAGTACTTC; CDR3 protein: CASSLDRGVQETQYF
V gene: TRBV15; clone size: .; D gene: .; J gene: TRBJ1-2; CDR3 DNA: TGTGCCACCAGCAGAGATGCCCCCATGTATGGCTACACCTTC; CDR3 protein: CATSRDAPMYGYTF
V gene: TRBV18; clone size: .; D gene: .; J gene: TRBJ1-1; CDR3 DNA: TGTGCCAGCTCATCGACGGTACTGGAAGCTTTCTTT; CDR3 protein: CASSSTVLEAFF
V gene: TRBV5-1; clone size: .; D gene: TRBD2; J gene: TRBJ2-3; CDR3 DNA: TGCGCCAGCAGCTTGACTAGCGGGAGTACCACAGATACGCAGTATTTT; CDR3 protein: CASSLTSGSTTDTQYF
V gene: TRBV29-1; clone size: .; D gene: .; J gene: TRBJ1-2; CDR3 DNA: TGCAGCGTTGAAGTACAGGGATCTAACTATGGCTACACCTTC; CDR3 protein: CSVEVQGSNYGYTF
V gene: TRBV5-1; clone size: few; D gene: TRBD1; J gene: TRBJ2-1; CDR3 DNA: TGCGCCAGCAGCCTGGACAGGGGAGACAATGAGCAGTTCTTC; CDR3 protein: CASSLDRGDNEQFF
V gene: TRBV12-3/TRBV12-4; clone size: .; D gene: TRBD2; J gene: TRBJ2-1; CDR3 DNA: TGTGCCAGCAGCACATCTAGCGGGAGACGTATCGGTGAGCAGTTCTTC; CDR3 protein: CASSTSSGRRIGEQFF
V gene: TRBV27; clone size: few; D gene: .; J gene: TRBJ2-3; CDR3 DNA: TGTGCCAGCAGTCCCTGGACCAGCGGAGGAGATACGCAGTATTTT; CDR3 protein: CASSPWTSGGDTQYF
V gene: TRBV20-1; clone size: .; D gene: .; J gene: TRBJ2-3; CDR3 DNA: TGCAGTGCTAGAGGTCCCACGACCACAGATACGCAGTATTTT; CDR3 protein: CSARGPTTTDTQYF
V gene: TRBV3-1; clone size: .; D gene: .; J gene: TRBJ2-1; CDR3 DNA: TGTGCCAGCAGCCCCAACTTCTACTCCTACAATGAGCAGTTCTTC; CDR3 protein: CASSPNFYSYNEQFF
V gene: TRBV6-1; clone size: .; D gene: .; J gene: TRBJ1-5; CDR3 DNA: TGTGCCAGCAGTGATCTCTGGCAGGGTGATCAGCCCCAGCATTTT; CDR3 protein: CASSDLWQGDQPQHF
V gene: TRBV24-1; clone size: few; D gene: .; J gene: TRBJ2-4; CDR3 DNA: TGTGCCACCACCCTAGACGGCCAAAACATTCAGTACTTC; CDR3 protein: CATTLDGQNIQYF
V gene: TRBV5-4; clone size: few; D gene: .; J gene: TRBJ2-1; CDR3 DNA: TGTGCCAGCAGCTCCAGGACAGGAATTGGGACTACGAAAGGCAATGAGCAGTTCTTC; CDR3 protein: CASSSRTGIGTTKGNEQFF
V gene: TRBV11-3; clone size: few; D gene: TRBD1; J gene: TRBJ2-2; CDR3 DNA: TGTGCCAGCAGTTCTAGACAGGGATCCGGGGAGCTGTTTTTT; CDR3 protein: CASSSRQGSGELFF
V gene: TRBV20-1; clone size: .; D gene: TRBD2; J gene: TRBJ2-5; CDR3 DNA: TGCAGTGCTAGAAAGGCGGGAGCGAGTGAGACCCAGTACTTC; CDR3 protein: CSARKAGASETQYF
V gene: TRBV20-1; clone size: .; D gene: TRBD2; J gene: TRBJ2-1; CDR3 DNA: TGCAGTGCTACATGGACTAGCGGGAGGGGATACAATGATCGAGAGCAGTTCTTC; CDR3 protein: CSATWTSGRGYNDREQFF
V gene: TRBV20-1; clone size: .; D gene: TRBD1; J gene: TRBJ1-2; CDR3 DNA: TGCAGTGCCCGACCCAGGGACAGAGATTTCTATGGCTACACCTTC; CDR3 protein: CSARPRDRDFYGYTF
V gene: TRBV6-2/TRBV6-3; clone size: few; D gene: TRBD1; J gene: TRBJ2-5; CDR3 DNA: TGTGCCAGCAGTTGGGGTCGGAAGGACAACAGGGGGACCCAGTACTTC; CDR3 protein: CASSWGRKDNRGTQYF
V gene: TRBV6-5; clone size: few; D gene: .; J gene: TRBJ1-3; CDR3 DNA: TGTGCCAGCAGTTACTCGAGTTGGGGGGGGTCTGGAAACACCATATATTTT; CDR3 protein: CASSYSSWGGSGNTIYF
V gene: TRBV2; clone size: .; D gene: TRBD1; J gene: TRBJ2-3; CDR3 DNA: TGTGCCAGCAGATCGAGGTGGGGACAGGGTAGGACAGATACGCAGTATTTT; CDR3 protein: CASRSRWGQGRTDTQYF
V gene: TRBV28; clone size: .; D gene: .; J gene: TRBJ1-2; CDR3 DNA: TGTGCCAGCAGCCTAACAGGGCGCGGCTACACCTTC; CDR3 protein: CASSLTGRGYTF
V gene: TRBV29-1; clone size: .; D gene: .; J gene: TRBJ2-3; CDR3 DNA: TGCAGCGTTGAGGCTCGCCCTAGCACAGATACGCAGTATTTT; CDR3 protein: CSVEARPSTDTQYF
V gene: TRBV5-1; clone size: .; D gene: .; J gene: TRBJ2-2; CDR3 DNA: TGCGCCAGCTCGAGAGAAGGGGGGAACACCGGGGAGCTGTTTTTT; CDR3 protein: CASSREGGNTGELFF
V gene: TRBV5-1; clone size: few; D gene: .; J gene: TRBJ2-2; CDR3 DNA: TGCGCCAGCAGCGGTACAGGATACCCCGGGGAGCTGTTTTTT; CDR3 protein: CASSGTGYPGELFF
V gene: TRBV20-1; clone size: .; D gene: .; J gene: TRBJ1-5; CDR3 DNA: TGCAGTGCCTCGAGGGTCGGGGAGGGTCAGCCCCAGCATTTT; CDR3 protein: CSASRVGEGQPQHF